This T cell receptor beta chain was sequenced in a study of CD8+CD57+ T cells in acquired aplastic anemia. Study overall: Mean DNA quantity obtained from sorted CD4+ and CD8+ cells was around 3.2 ug.

Only a few counts were recorded for this clonotype. Antigen: not known. The authors sequenced patients whose flow cytometry had shown CD8+CD57+ cell expansion. Blood sampling was performed on the patients, and none of them had received therapy by then. Study-wide results and caveats: The study found no significant CD8+ Simpson's diversity difference between patients and controls. The study identified roughly 29 CD8+ CDR3 sequences shared by patients and controls.

Using genomic DNA as the template, TCR beta VDJ and CDR3 profiling was carried out. TCRdb reprocessed the reads with MiXCR, giving one entry per CDR3 protein. Among about 150,000 distinct CDR3 sequences listed, less than 60% were seen once. Trimming removed 7 bases from V and 0 bases from J; junction bases left unmatched: 2. Looked up from germline, CDR1 is SQVTM and CDR2 is ANQGSEA. The CDR3 has 13 residues. Sequenced: sorted CD4+, CD8+, or CD8+CD57+ T cells (not recorded which) from PBMCs. This TCR was recovered from a human donor with aplastic anemia. This chain uses TRBV29-1 with TRBJ2-1, with 8 bases matching TRBD1. The CDR3 DNA is TGCAGCGACACAGGGGGCTCCTACAATGAGCAGTTCTTC. Translated: CSDTGGSYNEQFF.